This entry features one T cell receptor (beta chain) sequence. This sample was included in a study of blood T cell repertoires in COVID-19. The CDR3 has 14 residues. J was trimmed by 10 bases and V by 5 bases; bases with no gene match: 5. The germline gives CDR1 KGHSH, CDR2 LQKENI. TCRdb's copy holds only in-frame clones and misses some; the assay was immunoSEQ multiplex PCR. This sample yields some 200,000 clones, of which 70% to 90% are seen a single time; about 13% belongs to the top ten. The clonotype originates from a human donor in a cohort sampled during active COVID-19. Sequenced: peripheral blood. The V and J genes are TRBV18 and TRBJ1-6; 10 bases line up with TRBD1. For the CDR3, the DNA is TGTGCCAGCTCATCCGGGACAGGGGACTCACCCCTCCACTTT. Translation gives CASSSGTGDSPLHF.